This TCR beta chain derives from a study of blood T cells in healthy people across ages. Germline assignment: CDR1 DFQATT and CDR2 SNEGSKA (reference sequence). This CDR3 spans 12 amino acids. V lost 8 bases and J lost 7, with 16 bases in between. Per sample, at least 6 micrograms of total RNA were extracted. Alongside a J-beta primer mix, a sample-barcoded 5' primer served in a second PCR lasting 7 to 11 cycles. TCRdb recomputed calls from the 5' RACE reads with MiXCR, one row per CDR3 protein. The table shows about 970,000 distinct CDR3 sequences, with roughly 51% occurring only once. Sequenced input: blood. V usage is TRBV20-1 and J usage is TRBJ2-3, with D unclear. The clonotype originates from an older woman in good health. The CDR3 sequence: CSTDRFTHTQYF. CDR3 in DNA: TGCAGTACGGACCGGTTTACGCATACGCAGTATTTT.